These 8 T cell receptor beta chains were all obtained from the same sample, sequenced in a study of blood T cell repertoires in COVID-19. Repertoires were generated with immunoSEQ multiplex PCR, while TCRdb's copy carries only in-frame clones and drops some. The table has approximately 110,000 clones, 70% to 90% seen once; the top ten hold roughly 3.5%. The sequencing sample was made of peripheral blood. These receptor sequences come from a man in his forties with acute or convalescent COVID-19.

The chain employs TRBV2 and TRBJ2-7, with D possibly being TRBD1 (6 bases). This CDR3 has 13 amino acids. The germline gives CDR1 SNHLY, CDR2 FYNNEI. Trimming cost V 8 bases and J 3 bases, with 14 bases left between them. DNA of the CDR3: TGTGCCAGCGGAACCGGGACAATCTACGAGCAGTACTTC. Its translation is CASGTGTIYEQYF.

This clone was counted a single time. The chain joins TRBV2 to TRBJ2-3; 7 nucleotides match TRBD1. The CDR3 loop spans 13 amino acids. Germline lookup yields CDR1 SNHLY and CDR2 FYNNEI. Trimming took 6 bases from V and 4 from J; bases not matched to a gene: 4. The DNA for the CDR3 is TGTGCCAGCAGCTTACAGGGGTCAGATACGCAGTATTTT. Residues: CASSLQGSDTQYF. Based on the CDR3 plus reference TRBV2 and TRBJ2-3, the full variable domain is EPEVTQTPSHQVTQMGQEVILRCVPISNHLYFYWYRQILGQKVEFLVSFYNNEISEKSEIFDDQFSVERPDGSNFTLKIRSTKLEDSAMYFCASSLQGSDTQYFGPGTRLTVL.

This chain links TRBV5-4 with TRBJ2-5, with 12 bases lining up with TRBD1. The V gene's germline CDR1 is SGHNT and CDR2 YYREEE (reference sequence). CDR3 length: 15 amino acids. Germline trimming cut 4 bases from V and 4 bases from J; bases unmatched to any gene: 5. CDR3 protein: CASSSGTGGAETQYF. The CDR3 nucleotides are TGTGCCAGCAGCAGCGGGACAGGGGGCGCAGAGACCCAGTACTTC.

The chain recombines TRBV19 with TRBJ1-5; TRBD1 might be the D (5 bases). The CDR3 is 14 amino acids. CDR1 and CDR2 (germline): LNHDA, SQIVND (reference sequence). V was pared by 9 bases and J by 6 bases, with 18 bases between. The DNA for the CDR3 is TGTGCCAGCACACGGCGGGGCGATGGTCAGCCCCAGCATTTT. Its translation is CASTRRGDGQPQHF.

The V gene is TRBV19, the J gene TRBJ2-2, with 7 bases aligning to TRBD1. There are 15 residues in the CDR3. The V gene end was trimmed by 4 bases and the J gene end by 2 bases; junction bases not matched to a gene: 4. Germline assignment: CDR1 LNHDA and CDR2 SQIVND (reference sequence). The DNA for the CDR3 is TGTGCCAGTAGTAGGACAGGCCGAAACACCGGGGAGCTGTTTTTT. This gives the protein CASSRTGRNTGELFF.

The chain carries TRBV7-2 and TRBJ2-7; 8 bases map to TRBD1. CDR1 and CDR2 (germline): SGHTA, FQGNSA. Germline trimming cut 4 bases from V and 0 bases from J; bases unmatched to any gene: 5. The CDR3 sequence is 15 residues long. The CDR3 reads CASSSSGTGSYEQYF. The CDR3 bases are TGTGCCAGCAGCTCTTCCGGGACAGGCTCCTACGAGCAGTACTTC.

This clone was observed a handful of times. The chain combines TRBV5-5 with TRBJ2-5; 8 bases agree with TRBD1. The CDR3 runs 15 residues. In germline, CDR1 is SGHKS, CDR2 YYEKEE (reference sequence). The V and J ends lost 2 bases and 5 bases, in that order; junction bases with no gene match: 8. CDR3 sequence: CASSFSGGEGETQYF. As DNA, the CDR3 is TGTGCCAGCAGCTTCTCAGGGGGCGAGGGGGAGACCCAGTACTTC.

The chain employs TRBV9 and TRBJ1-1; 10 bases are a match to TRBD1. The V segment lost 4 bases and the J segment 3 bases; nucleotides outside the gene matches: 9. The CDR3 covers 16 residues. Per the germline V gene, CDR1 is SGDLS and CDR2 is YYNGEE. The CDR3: CASSPKGQGFHTEAFF. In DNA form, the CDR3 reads TGTGCCAGCAGCCCGAAGGGACAGGGGTTTCACACTGAAGCTTTCTTT. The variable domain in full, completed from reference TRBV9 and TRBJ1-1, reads DSGVTQTPKHLITATGQRVTLRCSPRSGDLSVYWYQQSLDQGLQFLIQYYNGEERAKGNILERFSAQQFPDLHSELNLSSLELGDSALYFCASSPKGQGFHTEAFFGQGTRLTVV.